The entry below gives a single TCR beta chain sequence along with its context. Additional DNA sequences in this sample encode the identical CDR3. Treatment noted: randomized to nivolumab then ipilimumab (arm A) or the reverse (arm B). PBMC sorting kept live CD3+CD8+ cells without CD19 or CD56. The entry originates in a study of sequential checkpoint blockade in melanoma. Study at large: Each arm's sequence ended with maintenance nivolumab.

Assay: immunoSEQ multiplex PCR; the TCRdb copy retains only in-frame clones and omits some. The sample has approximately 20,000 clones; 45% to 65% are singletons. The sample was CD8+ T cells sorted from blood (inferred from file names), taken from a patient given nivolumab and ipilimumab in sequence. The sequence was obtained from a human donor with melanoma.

CDR3 in DNA: TGTGCCAGCAGCTTACTTGGTAGCGGGAGTTACGAGCAGTACTTC. Protein sequence: CASSLLGSGSYEQYF. The chain recombines TRBV5-4 with TRBJ2-7; 9 bases match TRBD2. CDR1 is SGHNT and CDR2 is YYREEE in the germline V gene (reference sequence). This CDR3 region has 15 residues. The V and J ends lost 2 bases and 4 bases, in that order; junction bases with no gene match: 7. Full variable domain (outside the CDR3, taken from reference TRBV5-4 and TRBJ2-7): ETGVTQSPTHLIKTRGQQVTLRCSSQSGHNTVSWYQQALGQGPQFIFQYYREEENGRGNFPPRFSGLQFPNYSSELNVNALELDDSALYLCASSLLGSGSYEQYFGPGTRLTVT.